The rows below give T cell receptor beta chains drawn from one sample of a study of T cell responses to AZD1222 COVID-19 vaccine. Generated by immunoSEQ multiplex PCR, the TCRdb table keeps only in-frame clones and is missing some. The table has 100,000 to 150,000 clones, less than 95% seen once. The source was peripheral blood, collected on day 0 of AZD1222 vaccination. All receptors derive from an adult in good health. Both conserved end residues are part of each CDR3. D genes are given only for firm matches. Not every row has a clone size; where given, it reads once, few, many or a size class.

D gene	V gene	J gene	clone size	CDR3 DNA	CDR3 protein
-	TRBV4-3	TRBJ1-3	-	TGCGCCAGCAGCCAAGATGACAGGAACTCTGGAAACACCATATATTTT	CASSQDDRNSGNTIYF
-	TRBV27	TRBJ2-1	-	TGTGCCAGCAGTTTAGGGACGCCTCGTTACAATGAGCAGTTCTTC	CASSLGTPRYNEQFF
TRBD1	TRBV27	TRBJ2-7	-	TGTGCCAGCAGTTTAGGACAGGGTGGGTACGAGCAGTACTTC	CASSLGQGGYEQYF
-	TRBV23-1	TRBJ2-5	-	TGCGCCAGCAGTCAATCGCACAGGGAAGAGACCCAGTACTTC	CASSQSHREETQYF
TRBD2	TRBV5-1	TRBJ2-1	-	TGCGCCAGCAGCTTGGTAAAGATGCGGGGGGCCTTTAATGAGCAGTTCTTC	CASSLVKMRGAFNEQFF
-	TRBV30	TRBJ1-6	-	TGTGCCGTCTCTGAGGCGAGGAATAATTCACCCCTCCACTTT	CAVSEARNNSPLHF
-	TRBV30	TRBJ2-7	-	TGTGCCTGGAGCAGGGGCGGCGAGCAGTACTTC	CAWSRGGEQYF
-	TRBV5-8	TRBJ1-5	-	TGTGCCAGCAGCCGCGGACAAATTAGCAATCAGCCCCAGCATTTT	CASSRGQISNQPQHF
TRBD2	TRBV11-3	TRBJ2-7	-	TGTGCCAGCAGCTTTGGGTCGGGAGGCTACGAGCAGTACTTC	CASSFGSGGYEQYF
-	TRBV2	TRBJ1-2	few	TGTGCCAGCAGTGAGGTGATCTACACCTTC	CASSEVIYTF
-	TRBV6-2/TRBV6-3	TRBJ1-5	-	TGTGCCAGCAGTTACCAAAGAGGGGGAGGTTATAGCAATCAGCCCCAGCATTTT	CASSYQRGGGYSNQPQHF
-	TRBV28	TRBJ1-2	-	TGTGCCAGCAGTTCAAACTATGGCTACACCTTC	CASSSNYGYTF
TRBD2	TRBV19	TRBJ2-1	few	TGTGCCAGTAGTATAATGGTCCCTAGCGGGGCGAAGGAGCAGTTCTTC	CASSIMVPSGAKEQFF
-	TRBV27	TRBJ1-6	-	TGTGCCAGCAGTAAAACTCAGGATTCACCCCTCCACTTT	CASSKTQDSPLHF
TRBD1	TRBV9	TRBJ1-2	-	TGTGCCAGCAGCTCAATTACTGGGGACAGAACTAAACCTAACTATGGCTACACCTTC	CASSSITGDRTKPNYGYTF
TRBD1	TRBV6-5	TRBJ2-5	-	TGTGCCAGCAGTTATGGACAGGGGAACCAAGAGACCCAGTACTTC	CASSYGQGNQETQYF
TRBD1	TRBV29-1	TRBJ1-2	-	TGCAGCGTCCCGGACAGGAGCTCCTACACCTTC	CSVPDRSSYTF
TRBD1	TRBV7-2	TRBJ2-1	-	TGTGCCAGCAGCTTAGGGGACAGGTCCTACAATGAGCAGTTCTTC	CASSLGDRSYNEQFF
-	TRBV28	TRBJ1-2	-	TGTGCCACCGAGGGGATGAGGGGTGGCTACACCTTC	CATEGMRGGYTF
-	TRBV4-3	TRBJ1-1	-	TGCGCCAGCAGCCAAGATAGGAACACTGAAGCTTTCTTT	CASSQDRNTEAFF
-	TRBV29-1	TRBJ1-1	-	TGCAGCGTTGAAGGTCCGAACACTGAAGCTTTCTTT	CSVEGPNTEAFF
TRBD2	TRBV5-1	TRBJ2-5	-	TGCGCCAGCAGCCCCCTAGGTAGCGGGGGGGAGACCCAGTACTTC	CASSPLGSGGETQYF
TRBD1	TRBV13	TRBJ2-2	-	TGTGCCAGCACCCGGACAGGGAGAGTCACCGGGGAGCTGTTTTTT	CASTRTGRVTGELFF
TRBD1	TRBV6-5	TRBJ1-5	-	TGTGCCAGCAGATTAGACAGGGGAAGGGATCAGCCCCAGCATTTT	CASRLDRGRDQPQHF
-	TRBV5-1	TRBJ2-3	-	TGCGCCAGCGGCCGGGGAGCTAGCACAGATACGCAGTATTTT	CASGRGASTDTQYF
-	TRBV19	TRBJ1-1	-	TGTGCCAGTTCCACCCCCAGGGTAGCTTTCTTT	CASSTPRVAFF
-	TRBV10-2	TRBJ1-5	-	TGCGCCAGCAAGGGCAGGGACAATCAGCCCCAGCATTTT	CASKGRDNQPQHF
-	TRBV5-6	TRBJ2-1	-	TGTGCCAGCAGCTTGCGTTTTAGAGCCCTCAAGAATGAGCAGTTCTTC	CASSLRFRALKNEQFF
-	TRBV28	TRBJ1-4	-	TGTGCCAGCAGTCCTCAAGTGGCTGAAAAACTGTTTTTT	CASSPQVAEKLFF
TRBD2	TRBV27	TRBJ2-1	-	TGTGCCAGCAGTTCGGGGCGACTAGCGGGGCGCGGGAATGAGCAGTTCTTC	CASSSGRLAGRGNEQFF
TRBD1	TRBV27	TRBJ1-1	-	TGTGCCAGCAGTTTGGCGCAGGGGGCTTTGAACACTGAAGCTTTCTTT	CASSLAQGALNTEAFF
-	TRBV6-5	TRBJ1-1	-	TGTGCCACGGGAGGTTCGGGTGAAGCTTTCTTT	CATGGSGEAFF
-	TRBV3-1/TRBV3-2	TRBJ1-5	-	TGTGCCAGCAGCCAAAGCGGCCAGGGGAGTAACCACACCCACAATCAGCCCCAGCATTTT	CASSQSGQGSNHTHNQPQHF
-	TRBV28	TRBJ2-7	-	TGTGCCAGCAGCAAACCGTCGCAGGGCACCGAGCAGTACTTC	CASSKPSQGTEQYF
TRBD1	TRBV5-6	TRBJ1-2	-	TGTGCCAGCAGCTACCAGGACAGGCCTAACTATGGCTACACCTTC	CASSYQDRPNYGYTF
TRBD1	TRBV18	TRBJ2-2	-	TGTGCCAGCTCCCCCTCGGACAGGGCGAACACCGGGGAGCTGTTTTTT	CASSPSDRANTGELFF
-	TRBV2	TRBJ1-1	-	TGTGCCAGCAGTGACCCACGGGAGATGATTACTGAAGCTTTCTTT	CASSDPREMITEAFF
TRBD2	TRBV13	TRBJ2-5	-	TGTGCCAGCAGTCCCGGACTAGCGGGGCGCGGGGGAGAGACCCAGTACTTC	CASSPGLAGRGGETQYF
TRBD1	TRBV29-1	TRBJ1-1	few	TGCAGCGCTTGGGACAGGGGGACAGTGAACACTGAAGCTTTCTTT	CSAWDRGTVNTEAFF
TRBD1	TRBV11-2	TRBJ2-2	-	TGTGCCAGCAGCTATTTCCGGGACAGATCCCCCGGGGAGCTGTTTTTT	CASSYFRDRSPGELFF
-	TRBV6-5	TRBJ1-1	-	TGTGCCAGCAGTTACGGTTTGGGAGCCACTGAAGCTTTCTTT	CASSYGLGATEAFF
-	TRBV12-3/TRBV12-4	TRBJ1-1	-	TGTGCCAGCAGTTTTGCTTGGGGATCGGAAGCTTTCTTT	CASSFAWGSEAFF
TRBD1	TRBV19	TRBJ2-1	-	TGTGCCAGTAGGGGACAGGGAAGGAATGAGCAGTTCTTC	CASRGQGRNEQFF
TRBD1	TRBV24-1	TRBJ1-2	-	TGTGCCACCAGTGATCCTTGGACAGGGGGATCTGGGGGCTACACCTTC	CATSDPWTGGSGGYTF
TRBD1	TRBV30	TRBJ1-5	-	TGTGCCTGGAGTGTAACAGGGGATCAGCCCCAGCATTTT	CAWSVTGDQPQHF
-	TRBV13	TRBJ2-7	-	TGTGCCAGCAGCCCCTCCCGGGTAGAGCAGTACTTC	CASSPSRVEQYF
TRBD1	TRBV6-4	TRBJ1-2	-	TGTGCCAGCACGCTGCTCACCAACCGGGACAGCTATGGCTACACCTTC	CASTLLTNRDSYGYTF
-	TRBV6-5	TRBJ1-2	-	TGTGCCAGCAGTTACTCGACAGGCGTTAACTATGGCTACACCTTC	CASSYSTGVNYGYTF
-	TRBV7-3	TRBJ2-2	-	TGTGCCAGCGCCGCTCTAAACACCGGGGAGCTGTTTTTT	CASAALNTGELFF
-	TRBV11-3	TRBJ2-7	-	TGTGCCAGCAGCTTAGCGGACAGCTCGAGGCAGTACTTC	CASSLADSSRQYF
-	TRBV4-3	TRBJ2-3	-	TGCGCCAGCAGCCAAGTTATGACAGGTACTACAGATACGCAGTATTTT	CASSQVMTGTTDTQYF
-	TRBV4-1	TRBJ1-4	-	TGCGCCAGCAGCCAAGCAGGGGAGGGTCATGAAAAACTGTTTTTT	CASSQAGEGHEKLFF
-	TRBV9	TRBJ2-7	-	TGTGCCAGCAGCGTTGGGGGACACACCAAATACGAGCAGTACTTC	CASSVGGHTKYEQYF